This T cell receptor beta chain is drawn from a study of CD8 T cells in Susac syndrome. V was shortened by 0 bases and J by 5 bases, with 14 bases between the two germline ends. Per the germline V gene, CDR1 is SGHRS and CDR2 is YFSETQ. The CDR3 has 15 residues. Random hexamers primed reverse transcription of about 0.45 to 1 ug RNA. TCRdb independently ran MiXCR on the immunoSEQ multiplex PCR reads; one entry per CDR3 protein. The sample has some 95,000 distinct CDR3 sequences, roughly 93% seen once; the top ten hold around 0.3%. Sequenced material: CD8+ T cells from PBMCs. The TCR sequence derives from a human donor in good health. V is TRBV5-1 and J is TRBJ2-5; D is undetermined. For the CDR3, the DNA is TGCGCCAGCAGCTTGGAGGGCGGTAGTGCGGAGACCCAGTACTTC. Protein sequence: CASSLEGGSAETQYF. Full variable domain (rest looked up from reference TRBV5-1 and TRBJ2-5): KAGVTQTPRYLIKTRGQQVTLSCSPISGHRSVSWYQQTPGQGLQFLFEYFSETQRNKGNFPGRFSGRQFSNSRSEMNVSTLELGDSALYLCASSLEGGSAETQYFGPGTRLLVL.